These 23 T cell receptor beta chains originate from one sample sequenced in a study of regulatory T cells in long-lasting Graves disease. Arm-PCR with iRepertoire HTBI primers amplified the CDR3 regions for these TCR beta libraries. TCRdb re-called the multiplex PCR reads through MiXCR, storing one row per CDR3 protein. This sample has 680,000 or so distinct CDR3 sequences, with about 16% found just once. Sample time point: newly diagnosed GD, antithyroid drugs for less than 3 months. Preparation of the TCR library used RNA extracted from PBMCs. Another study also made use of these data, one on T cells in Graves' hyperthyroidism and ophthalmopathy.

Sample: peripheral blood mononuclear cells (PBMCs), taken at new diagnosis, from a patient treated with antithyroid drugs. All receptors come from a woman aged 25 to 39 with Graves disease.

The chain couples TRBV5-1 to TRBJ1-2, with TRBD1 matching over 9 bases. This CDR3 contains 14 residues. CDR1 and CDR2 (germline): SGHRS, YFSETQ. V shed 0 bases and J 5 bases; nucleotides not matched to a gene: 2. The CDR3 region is CASSLAGTGYGYTF. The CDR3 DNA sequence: TGCGCCAGCAGCTTGGCCGGGACAGGGTATGGCTACACCTTC.

The CDR3 nucleotides read TGCAGTGCTAGAGAGTGGACAGGGGGCTTTGAGACCCAGTACTTC. Its translation is CSAREWTGGFETQYF. The rearrangement links TRBV20-1 to TRBJ2-5, with 11 bases lining up with TRBD1. Germline V gene sequence: CDR1 DFQATT, CDR2 SNEGSKA (reference sequence). The CDR3 loop spans 15 amino acids. The V and J ends lost 0 bases and 5 bases, in that order; junction bases with no gene match: 5.

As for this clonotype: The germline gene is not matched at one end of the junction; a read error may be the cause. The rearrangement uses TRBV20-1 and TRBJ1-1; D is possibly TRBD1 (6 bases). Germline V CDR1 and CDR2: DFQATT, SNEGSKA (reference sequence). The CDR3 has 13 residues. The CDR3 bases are TGCAGTTCTAGAGAGGGAGGGGGATCTGAAGCTTTCTTT. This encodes CSSREGGGSEAFF.

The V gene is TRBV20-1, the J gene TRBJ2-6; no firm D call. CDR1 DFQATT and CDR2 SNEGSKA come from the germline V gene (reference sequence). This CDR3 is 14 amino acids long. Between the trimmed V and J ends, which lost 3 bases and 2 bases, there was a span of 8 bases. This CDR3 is CSARPNPGANVLTF. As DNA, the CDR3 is TGCAGTGCTAGGCCCAATCCTGGGGCCAACGTCCTGACTTTC.

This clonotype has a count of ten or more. The CDR3 sequence is CASSEGTHNEQFF. The CDR3 DNA follows: TGTGCCAGCAGTGAGGGTACACACAATGAGCAGTTCTTC. This chain connects TRBV6-1 to TRBJ2-1; D is unclear. Germline loops: CDR1 MNHNS, CDR2 SASEGT. There are 13 residues in the CDR3. Trimming cost V 3 bases and J 5 bases, with 8 bases left between them.

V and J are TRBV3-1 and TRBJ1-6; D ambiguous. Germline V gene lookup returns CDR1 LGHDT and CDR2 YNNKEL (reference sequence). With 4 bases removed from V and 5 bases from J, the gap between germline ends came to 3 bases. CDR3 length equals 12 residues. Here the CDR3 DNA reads TGTGCCAGCAGCCCGCATAATTCACCCCTCCACTTT. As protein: CASSPHNSPLHF.

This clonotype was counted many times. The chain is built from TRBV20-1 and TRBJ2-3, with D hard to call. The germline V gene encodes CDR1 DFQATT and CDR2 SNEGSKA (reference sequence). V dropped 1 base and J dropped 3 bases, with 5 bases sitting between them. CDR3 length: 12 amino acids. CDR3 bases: TGCAGTGCTAGAGGGAAGACAGATACGCAGTATTTT. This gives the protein CSARGKTDTQYF.

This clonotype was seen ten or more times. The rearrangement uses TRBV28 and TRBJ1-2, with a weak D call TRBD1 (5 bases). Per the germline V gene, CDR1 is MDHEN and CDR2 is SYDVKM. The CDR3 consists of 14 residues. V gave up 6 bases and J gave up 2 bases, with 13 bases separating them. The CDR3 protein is CASRPGLLNYGYTF. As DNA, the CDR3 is TGTGCCAGCAGACCGGGACTGTTAAACTATGGCTACACCTTC.

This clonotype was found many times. The CDR3 nucleotides are TGCAGCGCAAACGGACTAGCGGGAGGCGGCGGGGAGCTGTTTTTT. Encoded protein: CSANGLAGGGGELFF. The V and J genes are TRBV29-1 and TRBJ2-2; TRBD2 matches at 14 bases. The CDR3 extends over 15 amino acids. The germline gives CDR1 SQVTM, CDR2 ANQGSEA. Trimming removed 7 bases from V and 7 bases from J; junction bases left unmatched: 8.

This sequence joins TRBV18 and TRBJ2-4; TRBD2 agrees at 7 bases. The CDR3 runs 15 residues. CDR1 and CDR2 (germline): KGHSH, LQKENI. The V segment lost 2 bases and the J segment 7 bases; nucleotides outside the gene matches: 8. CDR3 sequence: CASSPETSSRNIQYF. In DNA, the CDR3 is TGTGCCAGCTCACCAGAGACTAGCTCCCGGAACATTCAGTACTTC.

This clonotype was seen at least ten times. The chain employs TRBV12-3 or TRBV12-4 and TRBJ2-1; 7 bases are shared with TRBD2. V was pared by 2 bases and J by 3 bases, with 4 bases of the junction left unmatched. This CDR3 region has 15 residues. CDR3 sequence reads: CASSLYGRNYNEQFF. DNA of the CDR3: TGTGCCAGCAGTTTATACGGGAGGAACTACAATGAGCAGTTCTTC.

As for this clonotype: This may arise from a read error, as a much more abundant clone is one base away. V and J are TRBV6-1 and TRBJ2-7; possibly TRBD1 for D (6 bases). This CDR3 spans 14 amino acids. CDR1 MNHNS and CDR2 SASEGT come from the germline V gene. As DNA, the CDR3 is TGTGCCAGCAGTCCTACACAGGGTTCCTACGGGCAGTACTTC. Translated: CASSPTQGSYGQYF.

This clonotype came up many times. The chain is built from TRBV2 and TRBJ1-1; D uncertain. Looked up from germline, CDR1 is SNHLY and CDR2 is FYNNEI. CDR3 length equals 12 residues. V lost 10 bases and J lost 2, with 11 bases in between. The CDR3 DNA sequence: TGTGCCACCGTAAGTTACAACACTGAAGCTTTCTTT. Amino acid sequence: CATVSYNTEAFF.

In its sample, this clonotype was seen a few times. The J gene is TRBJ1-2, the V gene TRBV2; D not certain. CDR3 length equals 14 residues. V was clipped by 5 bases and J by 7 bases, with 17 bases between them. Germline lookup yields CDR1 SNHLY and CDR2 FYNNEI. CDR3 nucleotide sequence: TGTGCCAGCAGTTTAGACAACTGGTGGGGTGGCTACACCTTC. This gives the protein CASSLDNWWGGYTF.

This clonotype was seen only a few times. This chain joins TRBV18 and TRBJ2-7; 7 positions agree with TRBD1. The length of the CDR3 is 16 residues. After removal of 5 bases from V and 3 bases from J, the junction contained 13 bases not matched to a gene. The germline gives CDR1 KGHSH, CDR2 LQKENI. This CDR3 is CASSYQRGQLSYEQYF. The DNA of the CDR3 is TGTGCCAGCTCATATCAGAGGGGACAGCTTAGCTACGAGCAGTACTTC.

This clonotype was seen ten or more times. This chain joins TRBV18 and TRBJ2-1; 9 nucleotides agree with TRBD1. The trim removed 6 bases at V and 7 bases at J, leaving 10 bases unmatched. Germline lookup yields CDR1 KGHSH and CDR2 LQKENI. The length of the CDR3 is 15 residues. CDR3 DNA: TGTGCCAGCTCCCCGAGAGGGACAGGGAGAAATGAGCAGTTCTTC. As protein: CASSPRGTGRNEQFF.

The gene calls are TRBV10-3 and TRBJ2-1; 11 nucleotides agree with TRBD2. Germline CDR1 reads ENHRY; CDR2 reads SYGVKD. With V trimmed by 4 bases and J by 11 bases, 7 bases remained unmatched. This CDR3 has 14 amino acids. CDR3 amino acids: CAISGFLAGGQQFF. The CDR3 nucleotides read TGTGCCATCAGTGGCTTTCTAGCGGGAGGCCAGCAGTTCTTC.

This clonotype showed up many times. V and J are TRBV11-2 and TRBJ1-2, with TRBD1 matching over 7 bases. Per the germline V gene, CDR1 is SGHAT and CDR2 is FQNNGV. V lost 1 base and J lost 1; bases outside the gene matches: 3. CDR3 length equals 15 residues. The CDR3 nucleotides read TGTGCCAGCAGCTTAGCGGGACAGCTTAACTATGGCTACACCTTC. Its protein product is CASSLAGQLNYGYTF.

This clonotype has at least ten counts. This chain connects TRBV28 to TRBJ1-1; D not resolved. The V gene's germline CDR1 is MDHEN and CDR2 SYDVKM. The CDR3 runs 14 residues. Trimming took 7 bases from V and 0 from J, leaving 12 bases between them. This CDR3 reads CASTPSYMNTEAFF. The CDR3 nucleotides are TGTGCCAGCACCCCAAGTTATATGAACACTGAAGCTTTCTTT.

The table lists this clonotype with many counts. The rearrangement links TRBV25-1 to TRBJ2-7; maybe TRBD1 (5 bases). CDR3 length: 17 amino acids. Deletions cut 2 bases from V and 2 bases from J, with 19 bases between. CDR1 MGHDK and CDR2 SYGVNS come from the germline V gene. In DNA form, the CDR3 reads TGTGCCAGCAGTGAAAACGTTATGGCAGGGCGGCCCTACGAGCAGTACTTC. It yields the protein CASSENVMAGRPYEQYF.

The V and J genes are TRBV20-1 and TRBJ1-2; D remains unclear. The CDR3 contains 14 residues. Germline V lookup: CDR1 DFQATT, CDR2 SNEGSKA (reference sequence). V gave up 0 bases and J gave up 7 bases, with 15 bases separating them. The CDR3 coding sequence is TGCAGTGCTAGAGATTATTCGGGAGCCCGTGGCTACACCTTC. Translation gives CSARDYSGARGYTF.

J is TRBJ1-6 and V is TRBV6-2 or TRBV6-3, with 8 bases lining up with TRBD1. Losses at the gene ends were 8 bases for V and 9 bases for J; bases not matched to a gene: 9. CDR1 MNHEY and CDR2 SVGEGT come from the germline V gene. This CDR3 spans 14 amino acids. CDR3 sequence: CASGQRQGLSPLHF. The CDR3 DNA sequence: TGTGCCAGCGGACAAAGACAGGGGCTTTCACCCCTCCACTTT.

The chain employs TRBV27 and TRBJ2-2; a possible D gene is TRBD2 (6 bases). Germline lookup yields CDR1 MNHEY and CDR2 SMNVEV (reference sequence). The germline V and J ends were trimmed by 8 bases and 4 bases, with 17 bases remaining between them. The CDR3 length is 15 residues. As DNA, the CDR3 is TGTGCCAGCTCCCTCTGTGCGGGACTCACCGGGGAGCTGTTTTTT. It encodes CASSLCAGLTGELFF.